Included here is one TCR beta chain sequence, with context. Its matching antigen is unknown. The sample belongs to a study of Ad26.COV2.S vaccination and SARS-CoV-2 variants. Study findings and constraints: Comparability of non-spike TCR breadth was observed across vaccine and placebo recipients. Relative to placebo recipients, vaccine recipients exhibited elevated spike-specific TCR breadth. There was a possibility that the TCR breadth and depth analyses underestimated total T cell responses. Substantial breadth in spike-specific CD8+ and CD4+ T cell responses was reportedly seen after vaccination.

Sequencing was performed with immunoSEQ multiplex PCR; in TCRdb, only in-frame clones are kept and a portion is missing. The sample lists under 95,000 clones; roughly 84% were seen once. The clonotype comes from a human donor who had recovered from COVID-19. The starting material was peripheral blood, obtained after recovery from COVID-19.

The CDR3 protein is CASSQTAGQFYEQYF. DNA of the CDR3: TGCGCCAGCAGCCAAACTGCGGGACAGTTCTACGAGCAGTACTTC. The J gene is TRBJ2-7, the V gene TRBV4-3; D is perhaps TRBD1 (7 bases). Looked up from germline, CDR1 is LGHNA and CDR2 is YSLEER. V was trimmed by 2 bases and J by 3 bases, leaving 14 bases between them. The length of the CDR3 is 15 residues.